This T cell receptor beta chain stems from a study of blood T cell repertoires in COVID-19. About the study: T cells, B-cell-depleted T cells, or PBMCs supplied cDNA or gDNA.

In the study's own analysis: Reference gene primers were amplified, and this amplification served to estimate nucleated cell counts. Generated by immunoSEQ multiplex PCR, the TCRdb table keeps only in-frame clones and is missing some. That table is the source of V, J and clone size, and D and trimming were worked out from the DNA. The data contain approximately 120,000 clones, over 55% of them singletons. J lost 3 bases, V lost 5 bases, and 3 bases had no gene match. CDR3 size: 13 residues. From germline, CDR1 is SQVTM and CDR2 ANQGSEA. The genes are TRBV29-1 and TRBJ2-5; 10 positions match TRBD1. Sequencing input: peripheral blood. This sequence originates from a woman aged 65 to 85 with acute or convalescent COVID-19. The CDR3 bases are TGCAGCGTTACCGGGACAGGGGAAGAGACCCAGTACTTC. This encodes CSVTGTGEETQYF.